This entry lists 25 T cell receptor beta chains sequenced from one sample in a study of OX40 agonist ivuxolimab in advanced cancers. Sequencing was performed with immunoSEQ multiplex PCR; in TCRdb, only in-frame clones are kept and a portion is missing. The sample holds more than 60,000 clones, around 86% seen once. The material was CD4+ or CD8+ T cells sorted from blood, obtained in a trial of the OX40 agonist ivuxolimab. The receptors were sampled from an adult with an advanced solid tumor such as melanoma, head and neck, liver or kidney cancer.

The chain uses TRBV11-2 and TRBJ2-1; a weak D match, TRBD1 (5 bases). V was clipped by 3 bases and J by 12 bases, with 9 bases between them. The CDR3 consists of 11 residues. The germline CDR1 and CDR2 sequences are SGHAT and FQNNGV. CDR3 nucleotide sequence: TGTGCCAGCAGCTTCCGGACATGGCAGTTCTTC. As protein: CASSFRTWQFF. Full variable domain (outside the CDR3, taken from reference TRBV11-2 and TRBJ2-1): EAGVAQSPRYKIIEKRQSVAFWCNPISGHATLYWYQQILGQGPKLLIQFQNNGVVDDSQLPKDRFSAERLKGVDSTLKIQPAKLEDSAVYLCASSFRTWQFFGPGTRLTVL.

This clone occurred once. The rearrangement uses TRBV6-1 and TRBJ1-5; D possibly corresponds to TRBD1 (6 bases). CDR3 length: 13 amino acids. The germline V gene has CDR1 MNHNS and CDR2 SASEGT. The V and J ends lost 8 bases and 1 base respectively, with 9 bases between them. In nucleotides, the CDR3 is TGTGCCAGCCGGGACACCAGCAATCAGCCCCAGCATTTT. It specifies CASRDTSNQPQHF.

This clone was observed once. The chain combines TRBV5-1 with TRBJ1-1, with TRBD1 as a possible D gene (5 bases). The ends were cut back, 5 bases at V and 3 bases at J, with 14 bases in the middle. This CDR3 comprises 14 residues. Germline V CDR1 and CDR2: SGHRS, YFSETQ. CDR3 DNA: TGCGCCAGCAGTTTCCACGACAGAGACACTGAAGCTTTCTTT. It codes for CASSFHDRDTEAFF.

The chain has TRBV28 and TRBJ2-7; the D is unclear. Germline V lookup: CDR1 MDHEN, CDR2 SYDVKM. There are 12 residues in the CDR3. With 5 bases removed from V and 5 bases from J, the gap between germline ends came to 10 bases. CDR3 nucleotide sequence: TGTGCCAGCAGTCAGATTTGGGACGAGCAGTACTTC. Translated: CASSQIWDEQYF.

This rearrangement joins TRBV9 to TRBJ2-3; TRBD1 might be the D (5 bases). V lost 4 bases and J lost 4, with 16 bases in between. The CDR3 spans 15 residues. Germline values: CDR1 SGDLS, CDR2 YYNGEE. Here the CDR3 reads CASSLEGARPDTQYF. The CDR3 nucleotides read TGTGCCAGCAGCCTAGAAGGGGCGCGTCCAGATACGCAGTATTTT.

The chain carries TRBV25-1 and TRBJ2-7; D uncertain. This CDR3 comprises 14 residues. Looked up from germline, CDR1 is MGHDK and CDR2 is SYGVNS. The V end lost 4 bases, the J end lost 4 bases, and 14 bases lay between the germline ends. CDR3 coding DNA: TGTGCCAGCAGTGCAATTCTCCCCCCGTACGAGCAGTACTTC. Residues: CASSAILPPYEQYF.

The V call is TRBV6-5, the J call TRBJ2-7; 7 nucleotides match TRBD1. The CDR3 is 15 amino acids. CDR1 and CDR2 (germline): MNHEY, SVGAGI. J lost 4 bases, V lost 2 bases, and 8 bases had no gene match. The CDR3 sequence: CASSYRGRLGYEQYF. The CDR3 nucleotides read TGTGCCAGCAGTTACAGGGGGCGCTTAGGGTACGAGCAGTACTTC.

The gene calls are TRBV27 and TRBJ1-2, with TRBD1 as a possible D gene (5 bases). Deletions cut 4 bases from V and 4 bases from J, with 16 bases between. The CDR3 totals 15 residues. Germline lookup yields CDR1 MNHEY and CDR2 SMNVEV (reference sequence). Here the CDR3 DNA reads TGTGCCAGCAGTTCTGTCGGGACGGACCGCTATGGCTACACCTTC. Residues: CASSSVGTDRYGYTF.

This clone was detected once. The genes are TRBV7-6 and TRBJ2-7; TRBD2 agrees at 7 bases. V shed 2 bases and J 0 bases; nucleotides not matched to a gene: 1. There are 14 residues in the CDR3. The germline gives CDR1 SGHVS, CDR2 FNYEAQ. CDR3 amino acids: CASSLSGGSYEQYF. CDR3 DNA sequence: TGTGCCAGCAGCTTATCGGGGGGCTCCTACGAGCAGTACTTC. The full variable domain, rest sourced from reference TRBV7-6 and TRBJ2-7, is GAGVSQSPRYKVTKRGQDVALRCDPISGHVSLYWYRQALGQGPEFLTYFNYEAQQDKSGLPNDRFSAERPEGSISTLTIQRTEQRDSAMYRCASSLSGGSYEQYFGPGTRLTVT.

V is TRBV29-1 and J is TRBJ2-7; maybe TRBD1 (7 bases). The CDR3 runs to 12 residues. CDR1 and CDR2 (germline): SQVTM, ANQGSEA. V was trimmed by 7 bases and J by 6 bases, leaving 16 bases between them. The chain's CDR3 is CSAGGSVGEQYF. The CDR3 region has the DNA TGCAGCGCAGGGGGGTCGGTTGGCGAGCAGTACTTC.

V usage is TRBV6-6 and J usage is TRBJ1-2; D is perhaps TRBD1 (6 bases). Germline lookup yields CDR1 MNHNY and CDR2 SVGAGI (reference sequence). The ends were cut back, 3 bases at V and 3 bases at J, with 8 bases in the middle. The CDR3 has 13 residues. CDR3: CASSYGGDYGYTF. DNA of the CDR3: TGTGCCAGCAGTTATGGGGGCGACTATGGCTACACCTTC.

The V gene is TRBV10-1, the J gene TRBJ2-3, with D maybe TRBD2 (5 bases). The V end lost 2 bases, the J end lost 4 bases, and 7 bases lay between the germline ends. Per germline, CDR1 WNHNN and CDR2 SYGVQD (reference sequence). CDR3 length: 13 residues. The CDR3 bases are TGCGCCAGCAGTGAGGCGGGCGCAGATACGCAGTATTTT. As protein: CASSEAGADTQYF.

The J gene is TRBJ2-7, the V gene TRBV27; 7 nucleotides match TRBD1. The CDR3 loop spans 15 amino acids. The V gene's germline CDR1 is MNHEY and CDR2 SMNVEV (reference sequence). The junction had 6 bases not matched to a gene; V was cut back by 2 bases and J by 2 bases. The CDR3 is CASSLATGAAYEQYF. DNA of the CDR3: TGTGCCAGCAGTTTAGCCACAGGGGCCGCCTACGAGCAGTACTTC.

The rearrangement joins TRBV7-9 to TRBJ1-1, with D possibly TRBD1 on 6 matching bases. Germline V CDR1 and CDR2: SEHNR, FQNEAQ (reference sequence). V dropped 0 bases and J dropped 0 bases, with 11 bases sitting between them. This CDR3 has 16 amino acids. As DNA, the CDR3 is TGTGCCAGCAGCTTAGCGGGGGGCAACATGAACACTGAAGCTTTCTTT. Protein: CASSLAGGNMNTEAFF.

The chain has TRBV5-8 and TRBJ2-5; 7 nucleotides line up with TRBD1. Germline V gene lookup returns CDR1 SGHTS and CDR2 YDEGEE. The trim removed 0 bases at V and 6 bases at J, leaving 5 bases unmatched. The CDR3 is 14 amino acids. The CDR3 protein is CASSLAQGVKTQYF. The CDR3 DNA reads TGTGCCAGCAGCTTGGCTCAGGGGGTCAAGACCCAGTACTTC.

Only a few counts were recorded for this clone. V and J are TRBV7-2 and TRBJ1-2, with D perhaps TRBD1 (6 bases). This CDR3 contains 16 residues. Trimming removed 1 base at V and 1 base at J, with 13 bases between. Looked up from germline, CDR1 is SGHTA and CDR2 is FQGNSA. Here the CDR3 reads CASSLEGGRINYGYTF. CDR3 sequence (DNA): TGTGCCAGCAGCTTAGAGGGGGGGAGAATTAACTATGGCTACACCTTC.

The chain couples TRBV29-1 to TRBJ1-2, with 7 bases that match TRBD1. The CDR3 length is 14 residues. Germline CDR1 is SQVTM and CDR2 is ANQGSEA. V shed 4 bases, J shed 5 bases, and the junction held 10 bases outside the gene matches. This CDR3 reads CSVGPEGQNYGYTF. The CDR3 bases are TGCAGCGTTGGCCCGGAGGGACAGAATTATGGCTACACCTTC.

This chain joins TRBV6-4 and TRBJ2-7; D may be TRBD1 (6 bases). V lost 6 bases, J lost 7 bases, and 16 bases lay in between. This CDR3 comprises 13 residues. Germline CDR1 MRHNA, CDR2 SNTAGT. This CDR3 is CASSPGAGDEQYF. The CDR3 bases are TGTGCCAGCAGCCCCGGGGCAGGGGATGAGCAGTACTTC.

The CDR3 sequence: CASSPPMADEQFF. DNA of the CDR3: TGTGCCAGCAGCCCCCCCATGGCAGATGAGCAGTTCTTC. V gene TRBV11-1 combines with J gene TRBJ2-1; D unclear. The CDR3 has 13 amino acids. V lost 5 bases, J lost 8 bases, and 13 bases lay in between. The germline gives CDR1 SGHAT, CDR2 FQDESV (reference sequence).

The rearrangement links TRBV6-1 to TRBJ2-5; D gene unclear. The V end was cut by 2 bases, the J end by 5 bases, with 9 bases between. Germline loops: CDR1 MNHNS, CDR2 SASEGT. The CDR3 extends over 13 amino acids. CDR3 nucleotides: TGTGCCAGCAGTGAACGGTGGTGGGAGACCCAGTACTTC. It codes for CASSERWWETQYF.

The CDR3 spells CASSFGGGARNEQFF. DNA of the CDR3: TGTGCCAGCAGCTTTGGAGGGGGCGCGAGGAATGAGCAGTTCTTC. The chain joins TRBV7-9 to TRBJ2-1; D is perhaps TRBD1 (7 bases). The germline CDR1 and CDR2 sequences are SEHNR and FQNEAQ (reference sequence). The V gene lost 3 bases and the J gene lost 7 bases, with 16 bases spanning the gap. The CDR3 extends over 15 amino acids.

As DNA, the CDR3 is TGTGCCAGCAGCAGAGGACAGGGGACGAGCTTTGAAGCTTTCTTT. It codes for CASSRGQGTSFEAFF. The chain is built from TRBV5-5 and TRBJ1-1, with 9 positions matching TRBD1. This CDR3 spans 15 amino acids. V was clipped by 4 bases and J by 7 bases; unmatched bases: 11. Germline values: CDR1 SGHKS, CDR2 YYEKEE (reference sequence).

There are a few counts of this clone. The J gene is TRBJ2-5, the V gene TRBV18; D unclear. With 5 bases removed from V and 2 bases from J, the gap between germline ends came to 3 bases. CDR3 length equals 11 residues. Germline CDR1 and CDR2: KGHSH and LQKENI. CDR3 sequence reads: CASSAQETQYF. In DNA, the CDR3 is TGTGCCAGCTCAGCACAAGAGACCCAGTACTTC. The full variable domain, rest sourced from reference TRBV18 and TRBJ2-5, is NAGVMQNPRHLVRRRGQEARLRCSPMKGHSHVYWYRQLPEEGLKFMVYLQKENIIDESGMPKERFSAEFPKEGPSILRIQQVVRGDSAAYFCASSAQETQYFGPGTRLLVL.

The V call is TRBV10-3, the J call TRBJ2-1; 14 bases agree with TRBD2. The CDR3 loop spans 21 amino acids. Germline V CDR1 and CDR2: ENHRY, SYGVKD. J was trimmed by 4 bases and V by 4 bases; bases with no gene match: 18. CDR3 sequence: CAISGAWTSGRRLKGYNEQFF. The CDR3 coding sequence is TGTGCCATCAGTGGGGCTTGGACTAGCGGGAGGCGCCTAAAAGGTTACAATGAGCAGTTCTTC.

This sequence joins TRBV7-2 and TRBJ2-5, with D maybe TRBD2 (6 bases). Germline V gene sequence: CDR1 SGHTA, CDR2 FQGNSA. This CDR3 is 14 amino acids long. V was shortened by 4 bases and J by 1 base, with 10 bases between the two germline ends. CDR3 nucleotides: TGTGCCAGCAGCTCTGCGGGAATCCAAGAGACCCAGTACTTC. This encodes CASSSAGIQETQYF.